This T cell receptor (beta chain) was identified in a study of shared clonotypes between healthy human individuals. The CDR3 has 11 amino acids. Germline V gene sequence: CDR1 MNHNY, CDR2 SVGAGI (reference sequence). V lost 8 bases to trimming and J lost 2 bases; unmatched junction nucleotides: 0. CD4+ cells underwent separation, giving CD45RA+ naive and CD45RA-negative memory subsets. Assay: immunoSEQ multiplex PCR; the TCRdb copy retains only in-frame clones and omits some. The table shows about 670,000 clones, with approximately 79% occurring only once. This receptor was taken from a woman younger than 45 in good health. The source material was memory CD4+ T cells sorted from blood. The sample's subset: CD45RA-negative fraction. The chain has TRBV6-6 and TRBJ2-7; 7 nucleotides line up with TRBD1. The CDR3 loop reads CASQGAYEQYF. The CDR3 DNA sequence: TGTGCCAGCCAGGGGGCCTACGAGCAGTACTTC.